Shown below are 13 T cell receptor beta chains from a single sample sequenced in a study of cytomegalovirus exposure and HLA in healthy donors. The PCR contained 60 Vbeta and 13 Jbeta primers. TCRdb's copy holds only in-frame clones and misses some; the assay was immunoSEQ multiplex PCR. The sample yields approximately 160,000 clones, 60% to 80% seen once. Sequencing was carried out using PBMCs. These receptors were collected from a male donor in good health and CMV-seronegative.

The CDR3 sequence is CASTTSGDYEQYF. In DNA form, the CDR3 reads TGTGCCAGTACCACCTCAGGGGACTACGAGCAGTACTTC. The J gene is TRBJ2-7, the V gene TRBV19; D might be TRBD1 (6 bases). The V end was cut by 7 bases, the J end by 3 bases, with 13 bases between. This CDR3 has 13 amino acids. CDR1 is LNHDA and CDR2 is SQIVND in the germline V gene (reference sequence).

The rearrangement uses TRBV6-5 and TRBJ1-2, with D tentatively TRBD1 (6 bases). The CDR3 is made up of 16 amino acids. Per the germline V gene, CDR1 is MNHEY and CDR2 is SVGAGI. V shed 0 bases and J shed 3 bases, with 14 bases lying between them. This CDR3 reads CASSYSGPDSYYGYTF. The CDR3 nucleotides are TGTGCCAGCAGTTACTCAGGTCCGGACAGCTACTATGGCTACACCTTC.

V gene TRBV5-6 combines with J gene TRBJ1-4; no firm D call. CDR3 length: 13 residues. V was clipped by 0 bases and J by 12 bases, with 12 bases between them. Germline CDR1 reads SGHDT; CDR2 reads YYEEEE. In nucleotides, the CDR3 is TGTGCCAGCAGCTTGGGAGTGGGTCGGGAACTGTTTTTT. Protein: CASSLGVGRELFF. Full variable domain (missing parts from reference TRBV5-6 and TRBJ1-4): DAGVTQSPTHLIKTRGQQVTLRCSPKSGHDTVSWYQQALGQGPQFIFQYYEEEERQRGNFPDRFSGHQFPNYSSELNVNALLLGDSALYLCASSLGVGRELFFGSGTQLSVL.

The rearrangement uses TRBV11-3 and TRBJ2-7, with D possibly matching TRBD2 (6 bases). CDR1 and CDR2 from the germline V gene are SGHNT and YENEEA. The length of the CDR3 is 14 residues. V lost 8 bases and J 0 bases, leaving 14 bases between the germline ends. The chain's CDR3 is CASLRGRSSYEQYF. CDR3 DNA: TGTGCCAGCCTACGGGGGAGAAGCTCCTACGAGCAGTACTTC.

This rearrangement joins TRBV5-1 to TRBJ2-1, with TRBD1 identical over 11 bases. The CDR3 spans 15 residues. The germline V gene encodes CDR1 SGHRS and CDR2 YFSETQ. V lost 4 bases to trimming and J lost 9 bases; unmatched junction nucleotides: 9. CDR3 region: CASSQGTGGRVEQFF. In DNA, the CDR3 is TGCGCCAGCAGCCAAGGGACAGGGGGAAGGGTTGAGCAGTTCTTC.

V gene TRBV7-2 combines with J gene TRBJ1-1; possible D gene TRBD1, 6 bases. CDR3 size: 19 residues. Trimming shortened V by 1 base and J by 1 base, and 22 bases separated the two germline ends. Germline CDR1 SGHTA, CDR2 FQGNSA. DNA for the CDR3: TGTGCCAGCAGCTTAGGTGTGGGTGGGGGGGGCCGGGGGAACACTGAAGCTTTCTTT. This sequence encodes CASSLGVGGGGRGNTEAFF. The variable domain in full, completed from reference TRBV7-2 and TRBJ1-1, reads GAGVSQSPSNKVTEKGKDVELRCDPISGHTALYWYRQSLGQGLEFLIYFQGNSAPDKSGLPSDRFSAERTGGSVSTLTIQRTQQEDSAVYLCASSLGVGGGGRGNTEAFFGQGTRLTVV.

This clone was seen only a few times. This rearrangement joins TRBV5-1 to TRBJ1-2, with 7 bases lining up with TRBD1. This CDR3 is built from 14 residues. Germline CDR1 and CDR2: SGHRS and YFSETQ. V lost 0 bases, J lost 8 bases, and 7 bases stayed unmatched. CDR3 residues: CASSLATGTTGYTF. CDR3 DNA: TGCGCCAGCAGCTTGGCGACAGGGACCACCGGCTACACCTTC.

This clone appeared once. The J gene is TRBJ2-7, the V gene TRBV30, with no clear D. CDR3 size: 14 residues. Germline lookup yields CDR1 GTSNPN and CDR2 SVGIG (reference sequence). The V end was cut by 0 bases, the J end by 5 bases, with 14 bases between. CDR3 nucleotides: TGTGCCTGGAGTGTATCGGTAAACTTCCACGAGCAGTACTTC. As protein: CAWSVSVNFHEQYF.

The chain uses TRBV7-3 and TRBJ2-2, with a weak D call TRBD2 (6 bases). The CDR3 contains 16 residues. Germline values: CDR1 SGHTA, CDR2 FQGTGA. V was clipped by 1 base and J by 2 bases, with 11 bases between them. This chain's CDR3 is CASSLNGGTNTGELFF. CDR3 nucleotide sequence: TGTGCCAGCAGCTTAAATGGGGGGACCAACACCGGGGAGCTGTTTTTT.

V is TRBV2 and J is TRBJ2-1, with 9 bases aligning to TRBD2. Germline CDR1 is SNHLY and CDR2 is FYNNEI. There are 13 residues in the CDR3. Germline trimming cut 4 bases from V and 7 bases from J; bases unmatched to any gene: 2. The CDR3 sequence is CASSAGLANEQFF. CDR3 bases: TGTGCCAGCAGTGCAGGACTAGCGAATGAGCAGTTCTTC.

The chain is built from TRBV18 and TRBJ2-2, with a possible D match to TRBD1 (6 bases). The CDR3 is 15 amino acids. The germline V gene encodes CDR1 KGHSH and CDR2 LQKENI. The V end lost 6 bases, the J end lost 2 bases, and 13 bases lay between the germline ends. The CDR3 region has the DNA TGTGCCAGCTCCCGAGGACAGACAAACACCGGGGAGCTGTTTTTT. It encodes CASSRGQTNTGELFF.

The CDR3 region is CASSVSAGVGYNEQFF. As DNA, the CDR3 is TGTGCCAGCAGCGTAAGTGCAGGGGTAGGCTACAATGAGCAGTTCTTC. The chain employs TRBV7-9 and TRBJ2-1; D might be TRBD1 (6 bases). This CDR3 has 16 residues. The germline V gene encodes CDR1 SEHNR and CDR2 FQNEAQ (reference sequence). Trimming stripped 5 bases from V and 3 bases from J, with 17 bases between.

V and J are TRBV19 and TRBJ1-2; TRBD1 matches 7 bases. This CDR3 has 12 residues. V lost 10 bases and J lost 5; bases outside the gene matches: 7. Germline-derived CDR1 and CDR2 are LNHDA and SQIVND (reference sequence). CDR3 in amino acids: CATLTGTYGYTF. In DNA, the CDR3 is TGTGCCACCCTGACAGGGACGTATGGCTACACCTTC.